This TCR beta chain was retrieved from a study of radiotherapy plus CTLA-4 blockade in lung cancer. Across the whole study: Objective responses were seen in about a sixth of patients, disease control in around 30%. General study findings and limits: Best predicting response, reportedly, were early blood T cell clone dynamics, with interferon-beta. In blood, after radiotherapy plus ipilimumab, tumor-derived TCR clones expanded.

Sequencing was performed with immunoSEQ multiplex PCR; in TCRdb, only in-frame clones are kept and a portion is missing. The sample contains roughly 54,000 clones, more than 65% of which appear only once. Ipilimumab-mediated CTLA-4 blockade plus focal radiation was given to patients having chemo-refractory metastatic non-small-cell lung cancer. As for this clone: Its matching antigen is unknown.

CDR3 length: 16 residues. V gave up 0 bases and J gave up 6 bases; unmatched junction bases: 10. CDR1 SGDLS and CDR2 YYNGEE come from the germline V gene. The TCR sequence derives from a human donor with non-small cell lung cancer who had a partial response to radiotherapy plus ipilimumab. The source material was peripheral blood, sampled from a patient treated with radiotherapy plus ipilimumab. The chain recombines TRBV9 with TRBJ2-7, with 9 bases fitting TRBD1. As DNA, the CDR3 is TGTGCCAGCAGCGTAGGGACCCGGACAGGGGCAACCGAGCAGTACTTC. This sequence encodes CASSVGTRTGATEQYF. Full variable domain (remainder filled in from reference TRBV9 and TRBJ2-7): DSGVTQTPKHLITATGQRVTLRCSPRSGDLSVYWYQQSLDQGLQFLIQYYNGEERAKGNILERFSAQQFPDLHSELNLSSLELGDSALYFCASSVGTRTGATEQYFGPGTRLTVT.